The 8 T cell receptor beta chains below were found in one sample sequenced in a study of hypomethylating agent response in myelodysplastic syndrome. The assay was immunoSEQ multiplex PCR, and TCRdb's table has in-frame clones only and misses some. This table holds around 4,000 clones, around 87% found once. The sample was bone marrow, taken before or after starting hypomethylating agent treatment for myelodysplastic syndrome (not recorded which). These receptors were collected from a human donor with myelodysplastic syndrome.

The chain employs TRBV5-1 and TRBJ2-6; 9 bases line up with TRBD1. With V trimmed by 5 bases and J by 2 bases, 11 bases remained unmatched. This CDR3 contains 18 residues. The V gene's germline CDR1 is SGHRS and CDR2 YFSETQ. The CDR3 nucleotides read TGCGCCAGCAGTCGGAGCGACAGGGGGGGGGCTGGGGCCAACGTCCTGACTTTC. Its protein product is CASSRSDRGGAGANVLTF.

This chain uses TRBV6-5 with TRBJ2-4, with 7 bases aligning to TRBD1. The V gene's germline CDR1 is MNHEY and CDR2 SVGAGI. The CDR3 length is 15 residues. With V trimmed by 6 bases and J by 1 base, 6 bases remained unmatched. CDR3 DNA sequence: TGTGCCAGCAGGGCCACAGGGGAGGCCAAAAACATTCAGTACTTC. Translating gives CASRATGEAKNIQYF.

V usage is TRBV7-2 and J usage is TRBJ1-1; tentative D call: TRBD1 (5 bases). The CDR3 runs 12 residues. Germline V gives CDR1 SGHTA, CDR2 FQGNSA. V was pared by 3 bases and J by 8 bases, with 10 bases between. CDR3 coding DNA: TGTGCCAGCAGCTTCGCGGGGACCGAAGCTTTCTTT. Amino acids: CASSFAGTEAFF.

The rearrangement joins TRBV30 to TRBJ1-1; 7 bases align to TRBD1. The V gene end was trimmed by 4 bases and the J gene end by 3 bases; junction bases not matched to a gene: 8. The CDR3 consists of 14 residues. From germline, CDR1 is GTSNPN and CDR2 SVGIG (reference sequence). CDR3 sequence: CAWMWDSRYTEAFF. The CDR3 region has the DNA TGTGCCTGGATGTGGGACAGCCGATACACTGAAGCTTTCTTT.

The J gene is TRBJ1-2, the V gene TRBV28; the D is unclear. CDR3 length equals 12 residues. The germline V gene has CDR1 MDHEN and CDR2 SYDVKM. With 5 bases removed from V and 0 bases from J, the gap between germline ends came to 4 bases. The CDR3, as DNA: TGTGCCAGCAGTACAGCTAACTATGGCTACACCTTC. The encoded protein is CASSTANYGYTF.

The chain links TRBV18 to TRBJ1-5; D not resolved. Germline V gene sequence: CDR1 KGHSH, CDR2 LQKENI. Trimming removed 2 bases from V and 1 base from J, with 6 bases in between. The CDR3 runs 14 residues. Written as DNA, the CDR3 is TGTGCCAGCTCACCATCGGGCAGCAATCAGCCCCAGCATTTT. The encoded protein is CASSPSGSNQPQHF.

The chain combines TRBV6-4 with TRBJ2-6; unclear D gene. The germline CDR1 and CDR2 sequences are MRHNA and SNTAGT. V was pared by 6 bases and J by 0 bases, with 9 bases between. This CDR3 is built from 15 residues. As DNA, the CDR3 is TGTGCCAGCAGCCTAACAAGCTCTGGGGCCAACGTCCTGACTTTC. This sequence encodes CASSLTSSGANVLTF.

This chain connects TRBV28 to TRBJ1-3, with a weak D call TRBD1 (6 bases). This CDR3 has 15 amino acids. Trimming removed 9 bases from V and 4 bases from J, with 19 bases in between. Germline V CDR1 and CDR2: MDHEN, SYDVKM. CDR3 region: CASLSGTKQGNTIYF. For the CDR3, the DNA is TGTGCCAGTCTCTCCGGGACAAAACAGGGAAACACCATATATTTT.